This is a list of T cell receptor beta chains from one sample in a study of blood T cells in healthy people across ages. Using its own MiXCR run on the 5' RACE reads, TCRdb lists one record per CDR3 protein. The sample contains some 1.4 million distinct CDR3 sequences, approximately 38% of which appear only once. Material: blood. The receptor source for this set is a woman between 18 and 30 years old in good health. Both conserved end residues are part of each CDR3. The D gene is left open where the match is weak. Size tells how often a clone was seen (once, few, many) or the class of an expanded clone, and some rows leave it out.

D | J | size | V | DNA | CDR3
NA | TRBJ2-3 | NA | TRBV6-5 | TGTGCCAGCAGTTCGCCGGGGTGGGGGTTCGGTTTCACGCAGTATTTT | CASSSPGWGFGFTQYF
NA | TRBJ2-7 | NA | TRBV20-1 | TGCAGTGCTAGGAAGGCCCTCTACAATGAGCAGTACTTC | CSARKALYNEQYF
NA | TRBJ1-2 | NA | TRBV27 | TGCGCCAGCAGCCGTGCTGCCCCGACAGTCTACGGCTACACCTTC | CASSRAAPTVYGYTF
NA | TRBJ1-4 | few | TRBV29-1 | TGCAGCGTTGGGGGTTTCAATTCGGGTAATGAAAAACTGTTTTTT | CSVGGFNSGNEKLFF
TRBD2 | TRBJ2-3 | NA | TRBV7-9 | TGTGCCAGCAGCTTTATAGCGGGAGTGTCTACAGATACGCAGTATTTT | CASSFIAGVSTDTQYF
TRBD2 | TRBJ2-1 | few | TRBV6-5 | TGTGCCAGCAGGCCCGGGGGGAATGAGCAGTTCTTC | CASRPGGNEQFF
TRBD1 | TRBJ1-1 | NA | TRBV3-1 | TGTGCCAGCAGCCAGGGACAGACGAACACTGAAGCTTTCTTT | CASSQGQTNTEAFF
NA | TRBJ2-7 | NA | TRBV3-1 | TGTGCCAGCAGCCAAAGACCAAATCCCGGCTACGAGCAGTACTTC | CASSQRPNPGYEQYF
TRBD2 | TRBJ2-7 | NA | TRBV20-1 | TGCAGTGCTAGAGGCCTGGGACTAGCGGGAGTCGCCGGCTACGAGCAGTACTTC | CSARGLGLAGVAGYEQYF
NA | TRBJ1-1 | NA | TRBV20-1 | TGCAGTGCTAGAGAGTCAGATAAGCGTGAAGCTTTCTTT | CSARESDKREAFF
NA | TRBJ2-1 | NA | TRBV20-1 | TGCAGTGCTAAAACGGGGGTATACAATGAGCAGTTCTTC | CSAKTGVYNEQFF
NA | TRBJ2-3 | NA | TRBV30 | TGTGCCTGGAGTGTAACGGGGCTGGACACAGATACGCAGTATTTT | CAWSVTGLDTDTQYF
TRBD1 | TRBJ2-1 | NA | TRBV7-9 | TGTGCCAGCAGCTCGATCGCTTTAGGACAGGGCACCTACAATGAGCAGTTCTTC | CASSSIALGQGTYNEQFF
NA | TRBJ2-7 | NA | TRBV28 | TGTGCCAGCAGTTTATCAGCGGAGAAGCAGTACTTC | CASSLSAEKQYF
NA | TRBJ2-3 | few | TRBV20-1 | TGCAGTGCTAGAGCCCGACTAACGCAGTATTTT | CSARARLTQYF
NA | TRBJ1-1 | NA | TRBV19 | TGTGCCAGTATGTTAGGGGCGAACACTGAAGCTTTCTTT | CASMLGANTEAFF
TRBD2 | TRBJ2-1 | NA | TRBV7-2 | TGTGCCAGCGGCTTAGAAGGGATGTCACTAGCGGGAGTTGAGTTCTTC | CASGLEGMSLAGVEFF
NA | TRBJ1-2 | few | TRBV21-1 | TGTGCCAGCAGCCCCCCATTCCGGGGACACCCAGAAGGAGGCTACACCTTC | CASSPPFRGHPEGGYTF
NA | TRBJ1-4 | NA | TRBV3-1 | TGTGCCGGCAGCCAAGATGTAGGGAAAAAACTGTTTTTT | CAGSQDVGKKLFF
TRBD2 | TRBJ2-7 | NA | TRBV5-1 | TGCGCCAGCAGCTTGAGACTAGCGGGCGCTAGCTCCTACGAGCAGTACTTC | CASSLRLAGASSYEQYF
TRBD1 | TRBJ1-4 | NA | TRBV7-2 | TGTGCCAGCAGCTCCCGGACAGGGGGCGTTGAAAAACTGTTTTTT | CASSSRTGGVEKLFF
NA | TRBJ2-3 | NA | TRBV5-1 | TGCGCCAGCAGCTTGGCCTTACCGCCCGATACGCAGTATTTT | CASSLALPPDTQYF
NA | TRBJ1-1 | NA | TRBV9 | TGTGCCAGCAGCGTAGCTAAGGTGGGGACTGAAGCTTTCTTT | CASSVAKVGTEAFF
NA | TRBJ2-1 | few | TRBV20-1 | TGCAGTGCCGTCGGACTGTACAATGAGCAGTTCTTC | CSAVGLYNEQFF
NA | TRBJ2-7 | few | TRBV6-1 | TGTGCCACCACTACCTTCCGGGACTCCTACTACGAGCAGTACTTC | CATTTFRDSYYEQYF
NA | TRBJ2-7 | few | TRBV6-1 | TGTGCCAGCAGCCGAAAACCCTATCCAGTCCGAGCCGGGGTCCAACCCTACGAGCAGTACTTC | CASSRKPYPVRAGVQPYEQYF
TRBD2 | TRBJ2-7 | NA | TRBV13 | TGTGCCAGCAGCCTCACTAGCGGGGGGGAACACGAGCAGTACTTC | CASSLTSGGEHEQYF
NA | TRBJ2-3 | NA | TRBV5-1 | TGCGCCAGCAACAGGGAGCCAGATACGCAGTATTTT | CASNREPDTQYF
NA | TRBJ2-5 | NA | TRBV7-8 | TGTGCCAGCAGCCCCCTGGGGGCTCCCCAAGAGACCCAGTACTTC | CASSPLGAPQETQYF
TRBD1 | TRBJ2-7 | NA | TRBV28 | TGTGCCAGCAGTCTTCCCGGGACAGGGAAGGCCGAGCAGTACTTC | CASSLPGTGKAEQYF
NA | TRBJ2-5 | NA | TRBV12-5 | TGTGCTAGTGGTTTGGTAGGCACAGCAAATCCGCAGTACTTC | CASGLVGTANPQYF
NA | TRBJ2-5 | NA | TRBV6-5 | TGTGCCGGCAGTTATCCGGGGACCCAAGAGACCCAGTACTTC | CAGSYPGTQETQYF
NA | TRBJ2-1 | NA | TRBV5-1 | TGCGCCAGCAGCTTGGAACTCCAATCGAGCTCCTACAATGAGCAGTTCTTC | CASSLELQSSSYNEQFF
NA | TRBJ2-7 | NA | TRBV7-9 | TGTGCCAGCAGCTCCGGCGACAAGCGGTACTTC | CASSSGDKRYF
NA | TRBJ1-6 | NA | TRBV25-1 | TGTGCCAGCAGTGAATGGCAGGGAAGGACCTATAATTCACCCCTCCACTTT | CASSEWQGRTYNSPLHF
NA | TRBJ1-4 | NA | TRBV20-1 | TGCAGTGCTAGAGATCCCGCAGGAACTAATGAAAAACTGTTTTTT | CSARDPAGTNEKLFF
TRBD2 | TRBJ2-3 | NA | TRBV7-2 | TGTGCCAGCAGCTTCGGGCGGGGGGGCACAGATACGCAGTATTTT | CASSFGRGGTDTQYF
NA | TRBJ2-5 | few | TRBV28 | TGTGCCAGCAGTTTGCCCAGGGACGAGACCCAGTACTTC | CASSLPRDETQYF